This T cell receptor (beta chain) was found in a study of T cell repertoires in cytomegalovirus infection. About the research overall: Recently identified HLA-C-restricted CMV epitopes were used, and well-studied HLA-B-restricted CMV epitopes were used as well. It was the public TCR beta signatures that indicated both CMV infection and matching HLA type.

Regarding the study as a whole: Cumulative public TCR beta family frequency identified CMV carriers with the relevant HLA. HLA-C-restricted CMV-specific TCR beta clonotypes prevailed in the ex vivo response.

Germline lookup yields CDR1 MDHEN and CDR2 SYDVKM. The CDR3 loop spans 13 amino acids. Trimming stripped 10 bases from V and 2 bases from J, with 15 bases between. TCRdb fed the reads into MiXCR, producing one record per CDR3 protein. The table has a few hundred thousand distinct CDR3 sequences, 20% to 25% seen once. This clonotype was seen repeatedly, ten times or more. Its specificity is unknown. This clonotype originated in a human donor in good health (CMV status not recorded). Some clones in this sample may be carry-over from other donors' samples. This rearrangement joins TRBV28 to TRBJ2-7, with D tentatively TRBD2 (5 bases). Sequenced material: cultured PBMCs, taken from culture after CMV antigen stimulation. CDR3 amino acids: CAIEGGLTYEQYF. CDR3 coding DNA: TGTGCCATCGAAGGAGGCCTTACCTACGAGCAGTACTTC. The entire variable domain, with the rest obtained from reference TRBV28 and TRBJ2-7, is as follows: DVKVTQSSRYLVKRTGEKVFLECVQDMDHENMFWYRQDPGLGLRLIYFSYDVKMKEKGDIPEGYSVSREKKERFSLILESASTNQTSMYLCAIEGGLTYEQYFGPGTRLTVT.